Listed here are 11 T cell receptor beta chains from one sample, sequenced in a study of shared clonotypes between healthy human individuals. Profiled with immunoSEQ multiplex PCR; TCRdb holds only in-frame clones, not every one. This sample has about 2.5 million clones, with around 90% found just once. Material for sequencing was naive CD4+ T cells from PBMCs. Regarding subset: CD45RA+ positively selected. The receptors shown here come from a man aged 18 to 29 in good health. Some clones in this sample may be carry-over from other donors' samples.

This clone has only one observation. The chain couples TRBV18 to TRBJ1-1, with 7 positions matching TRBD1. V trimming: 3 bases; J trimming: 8 bases; junction bases outside the gene matches: 6. The CDR3 consists of 13 residues. From germline, CDR1 is KGHSH and CDR2 LQKENI. As DNA, the CDR3 is TGTGCCAGCTCACCCCGGGACAGCGCAGAAGCTTTCTTT. Protein: CASSPRDSAEAFF.

The chain uses TRBV28 and TRBJ1-2; the D is unclear. The V gene's germline CDR1 is MDHEN and CDR2 SYDVKM. V dropped 3 bases and J dropped 8 bases, with 7 bases sitting between them. The length of the CDR3 is 11 residues. The CDR3 DNA reads as TGTGCCAGCAGTTTGAGGCAGGGCTACACCTTC. It encodes CASSLRQGYTF.

J is TRBJ1-2 and V is TRBV14, with D possibly being TRBD1 (5 bases). The CDR3 is made up of 14 amino acids. Germline CDR1 is SGHDN and CDR2 is FVKESK. The V and J ends lost 4 bases and 9 bases respectively, with 18 bases between them. Here the CDR3 DNA reads TGTGCCAGCAGCCGCCAGGGCCGCCGCGAAAGCTACACCTTC. It encodes CASSRQGRRESYTF.

CDR3 in DNA: TGTGCCAGCAGCCAAGATTTGAGCAACTCTGGAAACACCATATATTTT. Translated: CASSQDLSNSGNTIYF. The rearrangement uses TRBV4-2 and TRBJ1-3; D not certain. Trimming took off 0 bases at V and 0 bases at J, with 9 bases between the two ends. Per the germline V gene, CDR1 is LGHNA and CDR2 is YNFKEQ. This CDR3 is 16 amino acids long.

This sequence joins TRBV19 and TRBJ2-1; D gene ambiguous. The V gene lost 7 bases and the J gene lost 6 bases, with 22 bases spanning the gap. The CDR3 consists of 16 residues. CDR1 and CDR2 from the germline V gene are LNHDA and SQIVND (reference sequence). CDR3 coding DNA: TGTGCCAGTATGGGCGGATTTCCCTCAAATATCAATGAGCAGTTCTTC. Translating it yields CASMGGFPSNINEQFF.

The chain uses TRBV28 and TRBJ1-1; D ambiguous. V shed 0 bases and J shed 1 base, with 9 bases lying between them. The CDR3 runs 15 residues. Germline loops: CDR1 MDHEN, CDR2 SYDVKM. The chain's CDR3 is CASSLWTFGNTEAFF. CDR3 DNA sequence: TGTGCCAGCAGTTTATGGACATTTGGGAACACTGAAGCTTTCTTT.

As regards this clone: Additional DNA sequences in this sample encode the identical CDR3. The chain combines TRBV5-1 with TRBJ2-2; TRBD1 matches 8 bases. The CDR3 spans 16 residues. Trimming cost V 2 bases and J 2 bases; bases outside gene matches: 5. In germline, CDR1 is SGHRS, CDR2 YFSETQ. The CDR3 loop is CASSLAGTGNTGELFF. Here the CDR3 DNA reads TGCGCCAGCAGCTTAGCCGGGACAGGCAACACCGGGGAGCTGTTTTTT.

This sequence joins TRBV28 and TRBJ1-3, with 12 bases that match TRBD1. CDR3 size: 17 residues. The V and J ends lost 2 bases and 10 bases, in that order; junction bases with no gene match: 12. Germline V gene lookup returns CDR1 MDHEN and CDR2 SYDVKM. CDR3 residues: CASSLRGPGQGAVTIYF. For the CDR3, the DNA is TGTGCCAGCAGTTTAAGGGGACCGGGACAGGGGGCAGTAACCATATATTTT. Full variable domain (remainder filled in from reference TRBV28 and TRBJ1-3): DVKVTQSSRYLVKRTGEKVFLECVQDMDHENMFWYRQDPGLGLRLIYFSYDVKMKEKGDIPEGYSVSREKKERFSLILESASTNQTSMYLCASSLRGPGQGAVTIYFGEGSWLTVV.

CDR3 nucleotide sequence: TGTGCCAGCAGTCCCCCCTTGGGGGGGACTGAAGCTTTCTTT. As protein: CASSPPLGGTEAFF. The chain couples TRBV28 to TRBJ1-1; D possibly corresponds to TRBD1 (5 bases). The CDR3 contains 14 residues. Trimming removed 5 bases at V and 5 bases at J, with 15 bases between. CDR1 is MDHEN, CDR2 SYDVKM, per germline. The full variable domain, its missing parts supplied by reference TRBV28 and TRBJ1-1, is DVKVTQSSRYLVKRTGEKVFLECVQDMDHENMFWYRQDPGLGLRLIYFSYDVKMKEKGDIPEGYSVSREKKERFSLILESASTNQTSMYLCASSPPLGGTEAFFGQGTRLTVV.

V is TRBV15 and J is TRBJ1-1; D is unresolved. The CDR3 runs to 15 residues. Trimming took off 1 base at V and 5 bases at J, with 14 bases between the two ends. From germline, CDR1 is LNHNV and CDR2 YYDKDF (reference sequence). CDR3 protein: CATSRVFEGRTEAFF. For the CDR3, the DNA is TGTGCCACCAGCAGAGTCTTTGAGGGAAGAACTGAAGCTTTCTTT.

Worth noting for this clone: This sample also contains other DNA sequences that code for the same CDR3. This chain connects TRBV6-5 to TRBJ2-3, with unresolved D. Germline assignment: CDR1 MNHEY and CDR2 SVGAGI. V lost 2 bases to trimming and J lost 6 bases, with 9 bases between them. The CDR3 is made up of 13 amino acids. CDR3 protein: CASSYGRRDTQYF. DNA of the CDR3: TGTGCCAGCAGTTACGGTCGCCGGGATACGCAGTATTTT.